Below are 17 T cell receptor beta chains sequenced from a single sample in a study of control samples from healthy donors and cancer patients. Profiling relied on immunoSEQ multiplex PCR, and the TCRdb table lists in-frame clones only, not all of them. This table holds about 130,000 clones, more than 70% found once. The sample consisted of blood. These receptors were collected from a man between 50 and 59 years old in good health.

J is TRBJ1-1 and V is TRBV13; 7 bases agree with TRBD1. CDR1 and CDR2 (germline): PRHDT, FYEKMQ (reference sequence). The V gene end was trimmed by 1 base and the J gene end by 6 bases; junction bases not matched to a gene: 11. The CDR3 contains 16 residues. The CDR3 DNA reads TGTGCCAGCAGCTTAGAGGGGGACAGAGCAAACGCTGAAGCTTTCTTT. This encodes CASSLEGDRANAEAFF.

The chain joins TRBV7-6 to TRBJ1-3; 7 nucleotides match TRBD1. The trim removed 1 base at V and 0 bases at J, leaving 6 bases unmatched. CDR1 SGHVS and CDR2 FNYEAQ come from the germline V gene. This CDR3 comprises 17 residues. The CDR3 is CASSLEVRGISGNTIYF. CDR3 nucleotide sequence: TGTGCCAGCAGCTTAGAGGTCAGGGGGATCTCTGGAAACACCATATATTTT.

This clone has only a few counts. J is TRBJ2-7 and V is TRBV6-5; 9 bases map to TRBD2. CDR1 is MNHEY, CDR2 SVGAGI, per germline. After removal of 6 bases from V and 6 bases from J, the junction contained 12 bases not matched to a gene. This CDR3 region has 15 residues. CDR3 sequence (DNA): TGTGCCAGCAGCCCGAGCGCTAGCGGGGCGCTCGAGCAGTACTTC. This sequence encodes CASSPSASGALEQYF.

This chain links TRBV2 with TRBJ1-2; D ambiguous. The CDR3 spans 15 residues. In germline, CDR1 is SNHLY, CDR2 FYNNEI. Between the trimmed V and J ends, which lost 0 bases and 8 bases, there was a span of 16 bases. DNA of the CDR3: TGTGCCAGCAGTGAAGCGCTCCCAAATTTTGGCGGCTACACCTTC. Its protein product is CASSEALPNFGGYTF.

Here the CDR3 DNA reads TGTGCCAGCAGCAGACAGGGGGTGTCTGGAAACACCATATATTTT. It translates to CASSRQGVSGNTIYF. The chain employs TRBV3-1 (or the pseudogene TRBV3-2) and TRBJ1-3, with 9 positions matching TRBD1. The CDR3 extends over 15 amino acids. The germline gives CDR1 LGHDT, CDR2 YNNKEL (reference sequence). The trim removed 5 bases at V and 1 base at J, leaving 3 bases unmatched.

The chain has TRBV18 and TRBJ2-6; tentative D call: TRBD1 (5 bases). Trimming removed 5 bases from V and 0 bases from J, with 14 bases in between. Germline V lookup: CDR1 KGHSH, CDR2 LQKENI. This CDR3 spans 17 amino acids. CDR3: CASSVSRVNSGANVLTF. In nucleotides, the CDR3 is TGTGCCAGCTCAGTCTCCAGGGTTAACTCTGGGGCCAACGTCCTGACTTTC. Complete variable domain (other parts from reference TRBV18 and TRBJ2-6): NAGVMQNPRHLVRRRGQEARLRCSPMKGHSHVYWYRQLPEEGLKFMVYLQKENIIDESGMPKERFSAEFPKEGPSILRIQQVVRGDSAAYFCASSVSRVNSGANVLTFGAGSRLTVL.

This rearrangement joins TRBV5-1 to TRBJ2-3, with TRBD1 matching 7 bases. V gave up 2 bases and J gave up 2 bases; unmatched junction bases: 2. The CDR3 has 14 residues. In germline, CDR1 is SGHRS, CDR2 YFSETQ. In DNA form, the CDR3 reads TGCGCCAGCAGCTTCACAGGGGACACAGATACGCAGTATTTT. It is translated as CASSFTGDTDTQYF. Full variable domain (missing parts from reference TRBV5-1 and TRBJ2-3): KAGVTQTPRYLIKTRGQQVTLSCSPISGHRSVSWYQQTPGQGLQFLFEYFSETQRNKGNFPGRFSGRQFSNSRSEMNVSTLELGDSALYLCASSFTGDTDTQYFGPGTRLTVL.

The V and J genes are TRBV12-3 or TRBV12-4 and TRBJ1-2; no firm D call. Trimming removed 3 bases from V and 4 bases from J, with 9 bases in between. The CDR3 loop spans 13 amino acids. The DNA of the CDR3 is TGTGCCAGCAGTTTCAGCCGGGGCTATGGCTACACCTTC. The encoded protein is CASSFSRGYGYTF.

The gene calls are TRBV5-1 and TRBJ1-5; no definite D call. Germline-derived CDR1 and CDR2 are SGHRS and YFSETQ. CDR3 length: 14 amino acids. Trimming left V 4 bases short and J 5 bases short, with 13 bases between. DNA for the CDR3: TGCGCCAGCAGCGCCACCAGGTACTATCAGCCCCAGCATTTT. Residues: CASSATRYYQPQHF.

The chain recombines TRBV3-1 (or the pseudogene TRBV3-2) with TRBJ2-2; D gene unclear. This CDR3 region has 15 residues. The germline V gene encodes CDR1 LGHDT and CDR2 YNNKEL (reference sequence). The V and J ends lost 2 bases and 7 bases respectively, with 14 bases between them. In DNA, the CDR3 is TGTGCCAGCAGCCAACTCCCCGGGTTGAGCGGGGAGCTGTTTTTT. This translates into CASSQLPGLSGELFF.

The V and J genes are TRBV28 and TRBJ1-5; no clear D gene. Germline CDR1 MDHEN, CDR2 SYDVKM. The CDR3 totals 14 residues. The V end was cut by 1 base, the J end by 7 bases, with 11 bases between. Here the CDR3 reads CASSLSLKGQPQHF. Here the CDR3 DNA reads TGTGCCAGCAGTTTATCCCTAAAAGGCCAGCCCCAGCATTTT.

V gene TRBV15 combines with J gene TRBJ2-7; the D gene is possibly TRBD1 (6 bases). The CDR3 runs 16 residues. The germline V and J ends were trimmed by 1 base and 5 bases, with 18 bases remaining between them. Germline values: CDR1 LNHNV, CDR2 YYDKDF (reference sequence). CDR3 in DNA: TGTGCCACCAGCAGAGGCGTTTTGGGGGCGAAGGACGAGCAGTACTTC. Amino acids: CATSRGVLGAKDEQYF.

This clone was observed a few times. V and J are TRBV9 and TRBJ2-1; 8 bases line up with TRBD2. The CDR3 sequence is 15 residues long. Losses at the gene ends were 3 bases for V and 6 bases for J; bases not matched to a gene: 8. Germline loops: CDR1 SGDLS, CDR2 YYNGEE. CDR3 coding DNA: TGTGCCAGCAGCGGGTATAGCGGGGTCGGCAATGAGCAGTTCTTC. The encoded protein is CASSGYSGVGNEQFF.

This clone has just one count. J is TRBJ2-5 and V is TRBV19; the match to TRBD2 covers 7 bases. V lost 2 bases and J lost 2; bases outside the gene matches: 11. Germline V CDR1 and CDR2: LNHDA, SQIVND (reference sequence). The CDR3 covers 17 residues. The CDR3 here is CASSIRAWDYQQETQYF. In nucleotides, the CDR3 is TGTGCCAGTAGTATAAGGGCCTGGGACTACCAACAAGAGACCCAGTACTTC.

The chain couples TRBV19 to TRBJ2-7; a weak D match, TRBD1 (6 bases). Trimming shortened V by 7 bases and J by 2 bases, and 18 bases separated the two germline ends. Germline loops: CDR1 LNHDA, CDR2 SQIVND (reference sequence). This CDR3 is 15 amino acids long. DNA of the CDR3: TGTGCCAGTATGGTCCGGGCAGGGGACGCCTACGAGCAGTACTTC. It is translated as CASMVRAGDAYEQYF.

The CDR3 loop reads CASSTQLTGELFF. The CDR3 DNA sequence: TGTGCCAGCAGTACCCAACTTACCGGGGAGCTGTTTTTT. V usage is TRBV12-3 or TRBV12-4 and J usage is TRBJ2-2; D not certain. Deletions cut 5 bases from V and 5 bases from J, with 9 bases between. The CDR3 loop spans 13 amino acids.

V usage is TRBV4-1 and J usage is TRBJ2-3, with 8 bases aligning to TRBD1. The CDR3 is 16 residues long. The germline CDR1 and CDR2 sequences are MGHRA and YSYEKL. With V trimmed by 4 bases and J by 0 bases, 6 bases remained unmatched. The DNA of the CDR3 is TGCGCCAGCAGCCCCGGACAGGGCTCTAGCACAGATACGCAGTATTTT. It translates to CASSPGQGSSTDTQYF.